This T cell receptor (beta chain) was found in a study of blood T cell repertoires in COVID-19. The overall study: Samples representing acute and convalescent COVID-19 were sourced from the United States, Italy and Spain. PBMCs, B-cell-depleted T cells, or T cells were the source of the cDNA or gDNA that made up the material.

Germline V lookup: CDR1 SQVTM, CDR2 ANQGSEA. CDR3 length: 13 residues. The germline V and J ends were trimmed by 7 bases and 1 base, with 13 bases remaining between them. The participants were between roughly 18 and 100 years old and came from about two dozen US areas. Clinical history reported by participants formed the basis on which cohorts were assigned. Repertoires were generated with immunoSEQ multiplex PCR, while TCRdb's copy carries only in-frame clones and drops some. The data show a few hundred thousand clones, about 87% seen once. The chain carries TRBV29-1 and TRBJ1-1, with D perhaps TRBD1 (5 bases). The sample was PBMCs or T cells enriched from blood (not recorded which). This receptor was obtained from a young man with acute COVID-19. The CDR3 DNA reads TGCAGCGGGGGACTTACAGGGAACACTGAAGCTTTCTTT. It translates to CSGGLTGNTEAFF.